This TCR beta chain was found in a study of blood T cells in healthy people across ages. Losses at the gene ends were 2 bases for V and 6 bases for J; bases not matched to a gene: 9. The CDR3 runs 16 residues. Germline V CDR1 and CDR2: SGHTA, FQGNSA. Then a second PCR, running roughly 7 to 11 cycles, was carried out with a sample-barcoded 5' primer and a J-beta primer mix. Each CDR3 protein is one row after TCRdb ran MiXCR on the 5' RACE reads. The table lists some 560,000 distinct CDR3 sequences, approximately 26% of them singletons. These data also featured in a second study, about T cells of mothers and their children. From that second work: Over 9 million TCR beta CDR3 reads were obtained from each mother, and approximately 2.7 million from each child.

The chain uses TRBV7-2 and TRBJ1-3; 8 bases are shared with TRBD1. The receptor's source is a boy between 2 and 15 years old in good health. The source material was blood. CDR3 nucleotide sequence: TGTGCCAGCAGCTTATTCGGGACGGACAGGGAAAACACCATATATTTT. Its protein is CASSLFGTDRENTIYF.